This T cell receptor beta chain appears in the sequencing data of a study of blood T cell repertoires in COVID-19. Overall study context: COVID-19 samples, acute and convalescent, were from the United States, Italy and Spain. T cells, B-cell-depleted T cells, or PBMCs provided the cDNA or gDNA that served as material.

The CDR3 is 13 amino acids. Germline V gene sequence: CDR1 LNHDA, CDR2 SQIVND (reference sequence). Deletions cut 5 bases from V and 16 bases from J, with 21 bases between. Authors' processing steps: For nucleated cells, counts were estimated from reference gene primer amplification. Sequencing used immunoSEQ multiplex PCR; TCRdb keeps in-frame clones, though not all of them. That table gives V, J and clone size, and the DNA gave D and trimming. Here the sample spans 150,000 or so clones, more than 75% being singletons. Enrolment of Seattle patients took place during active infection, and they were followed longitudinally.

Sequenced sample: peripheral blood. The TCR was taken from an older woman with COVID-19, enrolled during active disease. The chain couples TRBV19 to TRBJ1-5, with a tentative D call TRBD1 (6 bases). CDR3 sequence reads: CASSDRDKGGKHF. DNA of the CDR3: TGTGCCAGTAGTGATCGGGACAAAGGAGGTAAACATTTT.